This entry is about one TCR beta chain. No antigen is known for it. General study results and limits: Tumor Tregs overlapped most with tumor, then blood, naive CD4+ cells.

Cells sorted as Tregs were CD4+, CD25+ and CD127-/low. The V end lost 6 bases, the J end lost 2 bases, and 16 bases lay between the germline ends. The CDR3 totals 15 residues. Germline CDR1 reads MNHEY; CDR2 reads SVGAGI. Full-length variable regions came from constant-region reverse primers plus semi-nested Nested Universal Primer A PCR. TCRdb called the 5' RACE reads again in MiXCR, with one record for every CDR3 protein. The sample carries 35,000 to 50,000 distinct CDR3 sequences, approximately 22% recorded once. The TCR originated in a female donor with breast cancer. Sequenced: Tregs sorted from blood. The gene calls are TRBV6-5 and TRBJ1-2; unclear D gene. CDR3 region: CASSPEYVANYGYTF. For the CDR3, the DNA is TGTGCCAGCAGCCCCGAGTATGTAGCCAACTATGGCTACACCTTC.